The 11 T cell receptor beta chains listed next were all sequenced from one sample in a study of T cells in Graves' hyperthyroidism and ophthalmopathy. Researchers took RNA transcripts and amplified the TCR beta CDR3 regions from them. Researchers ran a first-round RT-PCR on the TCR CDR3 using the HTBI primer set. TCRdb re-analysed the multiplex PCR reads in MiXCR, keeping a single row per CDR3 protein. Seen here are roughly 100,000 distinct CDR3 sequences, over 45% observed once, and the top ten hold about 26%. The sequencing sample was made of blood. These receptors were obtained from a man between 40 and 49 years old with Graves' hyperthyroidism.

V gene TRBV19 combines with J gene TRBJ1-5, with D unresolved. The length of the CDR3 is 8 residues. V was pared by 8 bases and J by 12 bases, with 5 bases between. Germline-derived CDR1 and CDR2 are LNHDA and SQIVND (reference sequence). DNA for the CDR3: TGTGCCAGTCGTGACCAGCATTTT. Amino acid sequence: CASRDQHF.

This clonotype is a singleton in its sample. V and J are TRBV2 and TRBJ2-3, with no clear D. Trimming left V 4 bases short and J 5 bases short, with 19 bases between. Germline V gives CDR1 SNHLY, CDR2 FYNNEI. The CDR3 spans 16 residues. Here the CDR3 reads CASSALRQGLGDTQYF. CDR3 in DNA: TGTGCCAGCAGTGCCCTCCGCCAAGGGTTGGGAGATACGCAGTATTTT.

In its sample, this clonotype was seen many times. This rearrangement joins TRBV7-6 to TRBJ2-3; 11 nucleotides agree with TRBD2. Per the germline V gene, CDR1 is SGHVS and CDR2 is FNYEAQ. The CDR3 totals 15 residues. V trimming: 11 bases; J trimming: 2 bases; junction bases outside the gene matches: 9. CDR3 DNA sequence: TGTGCCTGCGGGGGGACTAGCGGTAACACAGATACGCAGTATTTT. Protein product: CACGGTSGNTDTQYF.

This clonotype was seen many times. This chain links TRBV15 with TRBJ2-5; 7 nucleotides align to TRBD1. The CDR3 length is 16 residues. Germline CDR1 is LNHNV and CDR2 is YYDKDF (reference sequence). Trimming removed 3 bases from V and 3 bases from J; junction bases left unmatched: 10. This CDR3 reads CATSRGDREGEETQYF. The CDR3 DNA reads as TGTGCCACCAGCAGGGGGGACAGAGAGGGAGAAGAGACCCAGTACTTC.

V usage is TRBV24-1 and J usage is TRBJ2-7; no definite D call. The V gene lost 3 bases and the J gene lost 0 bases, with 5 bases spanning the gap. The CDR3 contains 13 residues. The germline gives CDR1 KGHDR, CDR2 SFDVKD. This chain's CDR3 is CATSDNNSYEQYF. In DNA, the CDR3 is TGTGCCACCAGTGATAACAACTCCTACGAGCAGTACTTC.

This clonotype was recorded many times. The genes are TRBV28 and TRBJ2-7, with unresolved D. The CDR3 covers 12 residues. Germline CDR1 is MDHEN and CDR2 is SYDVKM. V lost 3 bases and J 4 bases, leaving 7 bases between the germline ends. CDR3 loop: CASSFGQYEQYF. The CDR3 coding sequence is TGTGCCAGCAGTTTCGGTCAATACGAGCAGTACTTC. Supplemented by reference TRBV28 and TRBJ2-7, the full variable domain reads DVKVTQSSRYLVKRTGEKVFLECVQDMDHENMFWYRQDPGLGLRLIYFSYDVKMKEKGDIPEGYSVSREKKERFSLILESASTNQTSMYLCASSFGQYEQYFGPGTRLTVT.

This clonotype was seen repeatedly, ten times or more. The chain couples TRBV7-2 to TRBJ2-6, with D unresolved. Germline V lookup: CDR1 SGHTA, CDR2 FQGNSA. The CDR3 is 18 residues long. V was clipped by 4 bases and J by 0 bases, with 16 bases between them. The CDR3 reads CASSYAAYLSSGANVLTF. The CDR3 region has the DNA TGTGCCAGCAGCTACGCGGCCTATTTAAGCTCTGGGGCCAACGTCCTGACTTTC. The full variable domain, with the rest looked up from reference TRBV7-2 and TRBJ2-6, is GAGVSQSPSNKVTEKGKDVELRCDPISGHTALYWYRQSLGQGLEFLIYFQGNSAPDKSGLPSDRFSAERTGGSVSTLTIQRTQQEDSAVYLCASSYAAYLSSGANVLTFGAGSRLTVL.

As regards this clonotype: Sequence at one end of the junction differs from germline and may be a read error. The CDR3 is CASSSETVGEQFF. The CDR3 coding sequence is TGTGCTAGCAGCTCCGAGACAGTGGGTGAGCAGTTCTTC. This chain joins TRBV7-7 and TRBJ2-1, with D perhaps matching TRBD1 (5 bases). The CDR3 length is 13 residues. Looked up from germline, CDR1 is SSHAT and CDR2 is FNYEAQ (reference sequence).

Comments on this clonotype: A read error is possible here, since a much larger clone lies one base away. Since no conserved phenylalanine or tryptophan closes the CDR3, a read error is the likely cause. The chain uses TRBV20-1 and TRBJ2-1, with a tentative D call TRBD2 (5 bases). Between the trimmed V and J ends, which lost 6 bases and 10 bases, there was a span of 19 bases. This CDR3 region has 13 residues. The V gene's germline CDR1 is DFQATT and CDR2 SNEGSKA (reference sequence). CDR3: CSAVLVGVGEQFS. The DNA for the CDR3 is TGCAGTGCCGTACTAGTGGGAGTGGGCGAGCAGTTCTCC.

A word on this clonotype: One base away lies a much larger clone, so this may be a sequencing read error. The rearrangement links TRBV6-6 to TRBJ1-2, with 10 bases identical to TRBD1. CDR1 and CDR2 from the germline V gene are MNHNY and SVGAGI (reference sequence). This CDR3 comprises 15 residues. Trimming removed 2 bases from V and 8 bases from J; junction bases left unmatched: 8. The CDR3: CASSYPGTGAKGYTF. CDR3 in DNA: TGTGCCAGCAGTTACCCCGGGACAGGGGCGAAAGGCTACACCTTC.

Written as DNA, the CDR3 is TGTGCTAGACCGAGGAGGGGCTCTAATGAAAAACTGTTTTTT. Amino acid sequence: CARPRRGSNEKLFF. The chain combines TRBV5-4 with TRBJ1-4, with D maybe TRBD1 (5 bases). This CDR3 contains 14 residues. Looked up from germline, CDR1 is SGHNT and CDR2 is YYREEE (reference sequence).